The clone carrying this T cell receptor beta chain was observed once. The antigen remains undetermined. The source of the sample is a study of CD8+ T cells in alopecia areata. RNA was extracted and reverse transcribed into cDNA as the sequencing template. The table came from immunoSEQ multiplex PCR; TCRdb's copy has only in-frame clones and leaves some out. Of around 100,000 clones detected, around three fifths appear once; the ten largest clones hold less than 15%. Points from the study as a whole: During tofacitinib treatment, many expanded lesional clones remained in scalp and blood.

Treatment denoted: oral pan-JAK inhibitor, 5-10 mg twice daily. Researchers gathered lesional scalp punch biopsies and peripheral blood from patients with alopecia areata. This specimen consisted of CD8+ T cells sorted from blood, obtained at week 24, from a patient treated with tofacitinib. The clonotype comes from a human donor with alopecia areata.

CDR3 bases: TGTGCCAGCAGCAAAGTGCGGACCTCCTTCGGACAAGAGACCCAGTACTTC. Translation: CASSKVRTSFGQETQYF. The chain carries TRBV21-1 and TRBJ2-5. TRBV21-1 is a recognized pseudogene. CDR3 length: 17 residues.